This record concerns one TCR beta chain sequence. The data were taken from a study of PD-1 blockade in classical Hodgkin lymphoma. Every one of the patients relapsed after autologous stem cell transplantation (brentuximab vedotin exposure was variable). Germline V CDR1 and CDR2: LNHNV, YYDKDF (reference sequence). The CDR3 has 12 amino acids. Trimming removed 2 bases from V and 11 bases from J; junction bases left unmatched: 5. The repertoire was sequenced with immunoSEQ multiplex PCR; TCRdb's copy has only in-frame clones and lacks some. The repertoire holds just under 100,000 clones, roughly 84% seen once, with approximately 12% in the top ten.

Sample: peripheral blood mononuclear cells (PBMCs), taken at baseline. This sequence was found in a human donor with classical Hodgkin lymphoma. The rearrangement uses TRBV15 and TRBJ1-1, with TRBD1 identical over 7 bases. Here the CDR3 reads CATSRPDRAAFF. Here the CDR3 DNA reads TGTGCCACCAGCAGACCCGACAGGGCGGCTTTCTTT.